Shown below are 9 T cell receptor beta chains from a single sample sequenced in a study of blood T cell repertoires in COVID-19. Assay used: immunoSEQ multiplex PCR; TCRdb lists only in-frame clones, some missing. The profile shows roughly 180,000 clones, around 79% of them singletons. Sequencing was performed on peripheral blood. These receptors came from a man aged 55 to 70 with active or convalescent COVID-19.

This rearrangement joins TRBV6-6 to TRBJ2-7; TRBD2 might be the D (6 bases). The CDR3 loop spans 13 amino acids. Germline CDR1 reads MNHNY; CDR2 reads SVGAGI (reference sequence). The V and J ends lost 2 bases and 7 bases respectively, with 12 bases between them. CDR3: CASSYVSGREQYF. CDR3 sequence (DNA): TGTGCCAGCAGTTACGTCTCGGGGAGGGAGCAGTACTTC.

The gene calls are TRBV5-6 and TRBJ1-3; the match to TRBD1 covers 8 bases. The CDR3 runs 16 residues. V shed 0 bases, J shed 0 bases, and the junction held 2 bases outside the gene matches. Germline V CDR1 and CDR2: SGHDT, YYEEEE. The CDR3 nucleotides read TGTGCCAGCAGCTTGGGGACAGGGAGCTCTGGAAACACCATATATTTT. Translated: CASSLGTGSSGNTIYF. The full variable domain, rest sourced from reference TRBV5-6 and TRBJ1-3, is DAGVTQSPTHLIKTRGQQVTLRCSPKSGHDTVSWYQQALGQGPQFIFQYYEEEERQRGNFPDRFSGHQFPNYSSELNVNALLLGDSALYLCASSLGTGSSGNTIYFGEGSWLTVV.

The rearrangement links TRBV28 to TRBJ1-6, with D maybe TRBD1 (6 bases). Germline V gene sequence: CDR1 MDHEN, CDR2 SYDVKM. The CDR3 runs 14 residues. V was pared by 5 bases and J by 8 bases, with 13 bases between. CDR3 bases: TGTGCCAGCAGTCCCCCAGGGGAGTATTCACCCCTCCACTTT. Its translation is CASSPPGEYSPLHF. Supplemented by reference TRBV28 and TRBJ1-6, the full variable domain reads DVKVTQSSRYLVKRTGEKVFLECVQDMDHENMFWYRQDPGLGLRLIYFSYDVKMKEKGDIPEGYSVSREKKERFSLILESASTNQTSMYLCASSPPGEYSPLHFGNGTRLTVT.

As concerns this clone: Different DNA sequences within this sample yield the same CDR3. The chain carries TRBV6-5 and TRBJ2-3; D perhaps matches TRBD1 (5 bases). This CDR3 has 14 residues. The germline CDR1 and CDR2 sequences are MNHEY and SVGAGI. Trimming removed 8 bases at V and 0 bases at J, with 12 bases between. CDR3 loop: CASRSGPSTDTQYF. The CDR3 DNA is TGTGCCAGCCGGTCAGGGCCGAGCACAGATACGCAGTATTTT.

This clone appeared a single time. The rearrangement joins TRBV18 to TRBJ2-7; TRBD1 matches at 9 bases. The trim removed 2 bases at V and 4 bases at J, leaving 3 bases unmatched. The CDR3 is 14 residues long. Germline CDR1 KGHSH, CDR2 LQKENI. CDR3 amino acids: CASSPDRGAYEQYF. CDR3 nucleotides: TGTGCCAGCTCACCAGACAGGGGGGCATACGAGCAGTACTTC.

This rearrangement joins TRBV19 to TRBJ2-1; 11 bases are a match to TRBD2. After removal of 3 bases from V and 7 bases from J, the junction contained 2 bases not matched to a gene. The CDR3 extends over 14 amino acids. Germline CDR1 LNHDA, CDR2 SQIVND (reference sequence). CDR3 region: CASSMLAGGNEQFF. Written as DNA, the CDR3 is TGTGCCAGTAGTATGCTAGCGGGAGGAAATGAGCAGTTCTTC.

This chain joins TRBV6-1 and TRBJ2-4, with D maybe TRBD1 (6 bases). This CDR3 region has 15 residues. CDR1 MNHNS and CDR2 SASEGT come from the germline V gene. Trimming stripped 4 bases from V and 0 bases from J, with 10 bases between. CDR3 sequence (DNA): TGTGCCAGCAGTGCAGCAGGGGTAGCCAAAAACATTCAGTACTTC. Translated, it gives CASSAAGVAKNIQYF.

The CDR3 is CASSSPAALGTQYF. CDR3 sequence (DNA): TGTGCCAGCAGCTCCCCCGCCGCGTTGGGCACCCAGTACTTC. The chain has TRBV6-5 and TRBJ2-5; D gene uncertain. V was pared by 6 bases and J by 8 bases, with 19 bases between. Looked up from germline, CDR1 is MNHEY and CDR2 is SVGAGI. The length of the CDR3 is 14 residues.

This chain joins TRBV10-3 and TRBJ2-7, with TRBD1 matching over 7 bases. The V segment lost 4 bases and the J segment 3 bases; nucleotides outside the gene matches: 6. Germline V lookup: CDR1 ENHRY, CDR2 SYGVKD. This CDR3 has 14 amino acids. CDR3: CAISGGRQGYEQYF. The CDR3 DNA sequence: TGTGCCATCAGTGGGGGCAGACAGGGCTACGAGCAGTACTTC.